Listed below are T cell receptor beta chains from one sample, sequenced in a study of regulatory T cells in long-lasting Graves disease. TCRdb called the multiplex PCR reads again in MiXCR, with one record for every CDR3 protein. Among 400,000 to 500,000 distinct CDR3 sequences listed, 15% were seen once. The same sample was also used in a study of T cells in Graves' hyperthyroidism and ophthalmopathy.

The source material was peripheral blood mononuclear cells (PBMCs), sampled at new diagnosis, from a patient treated with antithyroid drugs. These receptors came from a woman under 40 with Graves disease. The CDR3 runs from the conserved cysteine through the conserved F or W. D genes are given only for firm matches. Clone size, where shown, is once, few, many, or a class for clones that have expanded.

>NA|TRBJ1-5|many|TRBV28
TGTGCCAGCAGTTTATCCAGGAGTTGGAATCAGCCCCAGCATTTT
CASSLSRSWNQPQHF
>TRBD1|TRBJ1-1|NA|TRBV6-1
TGTGCCAGCACAAACAGGGGCAGGAACACTGAAGCTTTCTTT
CASTNRGRNTEAFF
>NA|TRBJ2-2|many|TRBV5-5
TGTGCCAGCAGTTTTGGAGGGGAGCTGTTTTTT
CASSFGGELFF
>TRBD2|TRBJ2-1|many|TRBV2
TGTGCCAGCAGTGGGCTAGCGGGGGACAATGAGCAGTTCTTC
CASSGLAGDNEQFF
>TRBD1|TRBJ2-5|many|TRBV12-3/TRBV12-4
TGTGCCAGCAAAGGGACAGGGCGAGAGACCCAGTACTTC
CASKGTGRETQYF
>NA|TRBJ2-5|many|TRBV11-1
TGTGCCAGCAGCTCCGAGGGGGGGGGAATCCAAGAGACCCAGTACTTC
CASSSEGGGIQETQYF
>NA|TRBJ2-1|many|TRBV5-1
TGCGCCAGCAGCTTGGGGTTGGGCTCCTACAATGAGCAGTTCTTC
CASSLGLGSYNEQFF
>NA|TRBJ2-7|many|TRBV27
TGTGCCAGCACCCCCGGACACTCCTACGAGCAGTACTTC
CASTPGHSYEQYF
>TRBD1|TRBJ2-1|many|TRBV7-3
TGTGCCAGCAGCTTTAGGGGGACAGTATACAATGAGCAGTTCTTC
CASSFRGTVYNEQFF
>NA|TRBJ2-4|NA|TRBV29-1
TGCAGCATTTGGTTAGGGCTCAAAAACATTCAGTACTTC
CSIWLGLKNIQYF